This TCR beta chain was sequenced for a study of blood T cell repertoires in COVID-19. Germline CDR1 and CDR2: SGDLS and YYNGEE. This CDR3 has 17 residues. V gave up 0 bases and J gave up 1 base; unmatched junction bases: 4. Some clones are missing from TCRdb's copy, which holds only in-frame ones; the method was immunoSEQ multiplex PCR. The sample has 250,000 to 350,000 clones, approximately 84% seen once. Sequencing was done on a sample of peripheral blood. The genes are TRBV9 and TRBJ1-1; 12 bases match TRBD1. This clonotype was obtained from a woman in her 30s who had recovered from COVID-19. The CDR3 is CASSVEGTGGPNTEAFF. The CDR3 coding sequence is TGTGCCAGCAGCGTAGAAGGGACAGGGGGCCCGAACACTGAAGCTTTCTTT. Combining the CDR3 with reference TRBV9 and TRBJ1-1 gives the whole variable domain DSGVTQTPKHLITATGQRVTLRCSPRSGDLSVYWYQQSLDQGLQFLIQYYNGEERAKGNILERFSAQQFPDLHSELNLSSLELGDSALYFCASSVEGTGGPNTEAFFGQGTRLTVV.